The sequence of this T cell receptor beta chain was determined in a study of response to subunit inactivated influenza vaccine. TCRdb re-analysed the RT-PCR reads in MiXCR, keeping a single row per CDR3 protein. Among just over 300,000 distinct CDR3 sequences listed, around 20% were seen once. CDR1 is SGHTA and CDR2 is FQGNSA in the germline V gene. The V gene lost 0 bases and the J gene lost 5 bases, with 14 bases spanning the gap. This CDR3 has 16 amino acids. The clonotype was recovered from a man between 50 and 70 years old who received an inactivated influenza vaccine. The chain uses TRBV7-2 and TRBJ2-1; unclear D gene. Sequencing was performed on PBMCs from blood, taken approximately 20 months after vaccination. The chain's CDR3 is CASSLAGLLLNNEQFF. The CDR3 nucleotides are TGTGCCAGCAGCTTAGCGGGCCTTCTCCTAAACAATGAGCAGTTCTTC.